This TCR beta chain appears in the sequencing data of a study of beta chain features in type 1 diabetes (dated by TCRdb to 2016 to 2018). Regarding the research as a whole: No differences in mean age, gender distribution, total cell number or subset yield were found between patients and healthy donors. A total of 85 million to 140 million sorted cells were examined across all samples, and the number of cells per subset was strongly correlated with RNA yield. The study compared TCRB repertoires of sorted circulating CD4+ T cell subsets between recently diagnosed type 1 diabetes patients and matched healthy donors. Naive and central memory subsets were obtained from all 30 or so donors, but regulatory and stem cell-like memory subsets were isolated from only 8 patients and roughly 8 healthy donors.

Reading the germline V gene gives CDR1 SGHRS and CDR2 YFSETQ. Trimming removed 4 bases from V and 2 bases from J; the gene matches leave 9 bases unexplained. Inclusive of the bounding cysteine and phenylalanine, the CDR3 is 16 residues long. Only the CDR3 DNA is retained, 48 bases long and in frame from the first base. The investigation overall reported the following: Shorter templates might have been favored by PCR, but patient and control samples were amplified and corrected together, so both groups would have been affected equally by any skew. In all four CD4+ subsets, TCRB CDR3 length was moderately but significantly shorter in type 1 diabetes patients. Because cDNA was sequenced instead of genomic DNA, activated cells with high expression could be over-represented, although the groups did not differ in activation or CD3 levels. Naive, central memory and regulatory TCRB repertoires appeared to be more similar among patients than among healthy donors. Fewer insertions and more nucleotide deletions at VDJ recombination sites were observed in patients with type 1 diabetes, implying thymic rearrangement abnormalities. Only small numbers of individuals were included in the HLA sub-analyses, which left unresolved whether HLA type had any influence on TCRB rearrangement.

The High Capacity cDNA Reverse Transcription Kit was used to reverse transcribe all of the isolated RNA, meaning that expressed TCRB transcripts were what got sequenced. Deep immunoSEQ sequencing was applied to naive, central memory and regulatory T cell samples, giving an average of approximately 3.8 million total reads per sample. Sorted cells were lysed in RLT buffer, and RNA was extracted using DNase-treated RNeasy Micro or Mini kits according to cell number. Each cell subset was processed on its own to prevent cross-contamination, while patient and healthy donor samples were processed together. The immunoSEQ multiplex PCR was used to amplify TCRB sequences from cDNA, generating 87-bp fragments that spanned the CDR3 region. Amplicons were sequenced on the Illumina HiSeq platform. The study's own analysis went as follows. PCR bias was computationally corrected using synthetic template baselines, reads within Hamming distance 2 were collapsed, and singletons that could not be merged were discarded. Reads were aligned against IMGT so that V, D and J genes, CDR3 length and insertions or deletions at six rearrangement sites could be assigned. Clonotype counts were normalized to sorted cell number within each subset before computing true diversity and Gini coefficients with the tcR R package. The overlap coefficient, calculated on TCRB nucleotide sequences, was used to quantify repertoire sharing. Here the immuneACCESS table is served through TCRdb, limited to in-frame sequences with V and J called. Missing clones are a known gap in these copies; in checked studies unresolved V genes cover under half, and the rest lacks a known reason. Clone size and the V and J calls come from that table; the DNA yielded D and trimming. This sample lists 160,000 or so clones; around 8% were detected once. The ten largest clones represent around 0.5% of the sample.

Each donor gave one peripheral blood draw, averaging roughly 100 mL, which was collected into heparinised tubes. Naive, central memory, regulatory and stem cell-like memory CD4+ T cells were sorted on a BD FACSAria II using a panel including CD45RO, CCR7, CD25, CD127, CD95 and CD27. All sorted populations exceeded 95% purity. Right away, PBMCs were isolated by Lymphoprep density gradient centrifugation and were stained directly, with no culture step. Samples were stained and sorted in pairs, with one healthy donor and one patient per experiment, so that batch effects were minimized. This clone has just a few counts. The target of this receptor is not known. Within one base of it there is no much larger clone, and no base qualities were kept.

This TCR was sampled from a woman under 30 with type 1 diabetes. Recombination connected TRBV5-1 to TRBJ2-5; TRBD2 lines up with 9 middle nucleotides. Sample: central memory CD4+ T cells from blood. The nucleotide sequence is given as TGCGCCAGCAGCCCATCCGCTAGCGGGGTTCAAGAGACCCAGTACTTC. Its protein product is CASSPSASGVQETQYF.